This T cell receptor beta chain was retrieved from a study of blood T cell repertoires in COVID-19. The method was immunoSEQ multiplex PCR; TCRdb's version includes in-frame clones alone and lacks a portion of them. Of 200,000 to 250,000 clones listed, 85% to 90% are singletons. This CDR3 comprises 14 residues. The V end lost 3 bases, the J end lost 4 bases, and 12 bases lay between the germline ends. CDR1 and CDR2 from the germline V gene are LNHDA and SQIVND (reference sequence). Sample: PBMCs or T cells enriched from blood (not recorded which). The rearrangement links TRBV19 to TRBJ1-2; D is perhaps TRBD1 (6 bases). The origin of this receptor is a man aged 50-59 years who had been exposed to COVID-19. CDR3 region: CASSIAQGLYGYTF. CDR3 DNA sequence: TGTGCCAGTAGTATTGCACAGGGCCTCTATGGCTACACCTTC.